These T cell receptor beta chains were read from a single sample in a study of T cells in Graves' hyperthyroidism and ophthalmopathy. TCRdb fed the multiplex PCR reads into MiXCR, producing one record per CDR3 protein. Among fewer than 350,000 distinct CDR3 sequences listed, 10% to 15% were seen once. Sample: blood. The receptor source for this set is a woman aged 25 to 39 with Graves' hyperthyroidism that later progressed to Graves' ophthalmopathy. CDR3s include the opening cysteine and the closing phenylalanine or tryptophan. The D gene is left open where the match is weak. Some rows mark clone size as missing; the rest say once, few, many or name a class of expanded clone.

V,length,D,J,size,DNA,CDR3
TRBV9,13,NA,TRBJ2-5,few,TGTGCCAGCAGCCCCGGGGGGCTAGAGACCCAGTACTTC,CASSPGGLETQYF
TRBV20-1,16,TRBD2,TRBJ2-2,NA,TGCAGTGCGGGACTAGCGGGAGGGCCGGACACCGGGGAGCTGTTTTTT,CSAGLAGGPDTGELFF
TRBV9,13,NA,TRBJ2-7,many,TGTGCCAGCAGCGTAGACAGCACCTACGAGCAGTACTTC,CASSVDSTYEQYF
TRBV27,15,TRBD2,TRBJ2-7,NA,TGTGCCAGCAGTTTAGAGGGAGGGAACTCCTACGAGCAGTACTTC,CASSLEGGNSYEQYF
TRBV10-3,15,TRBD1,TRBJ2-7,many,TGTGCCATCAGTGGGGGGACAGTTGGCTCCTACGAGCAGTACTTC,CAISGGTVGSYEQYF
TRBV6-2/TRBV6-3,14,NA,TRBJ2-7,many,TGTGCCAGCGGCCAGGGCCGGCTCACCTACGAGCAGTACTTC,CASGQGRLTYEQYF
TRBV6-1,17,NA,TRBJ2-1,once,TGTGCCAGCACCCCGGCCGGGACACAGAGCTCCTACAATGAGCAGTTCTTC,CASTPAGTQSSYNEQFF
TRBV27,14,TRBD2,TRBJ2-3,many,TGTGCCAGCACCCCGGGACTAGCTACAGATACGCAGTATTTT,CASTPGLATDTQYF
TRBV11-2,15,NA,TRBJ2-7,many,TGTGCCAGCAGCTTAGATATAAGTATCCTCTACGAGCAGTACTTC,CASSLDISILYEQYF
TRBV6-5,17,NA,TRBJ1-2,few,TGTGCCAGCAGTTACTCAGGGACCTTCAGAGGAGGGGGTGGCTACACCTTC,CASSYSGTFRGGGGYTF
TRBV5-6,15,NA,TRBJ2-5,few,TGTGCCAGCAGCTTTGTAGGTATGACTAAAGAGACCCAGTACTTC,CASSFVGMTKETQYF
TRBV2,13,TRBD1,TRBJ2-7,NA,TGTGCCAGCGGGCGACAGGGGGCTTACGAGCAGTACTTC,CASGRQGAYEQYF
TRBV4-3,16,TRBD2,TRBJ2-5,many,TGCGCCAGCAGTCCTAGATCCGGGACTAGCAAGGAGACCCAGTACTTC,CASSPRSGTSKETQYF
TRBV15,14,NA,TRBJ1-1,many,TGTGCCACCAGCAGAGATTGGAGGGCCACTGAAGCTTTCTTT,CATSRDWRATEAFF
TRBV28,15,NA,TRBJ1-5,many,TGTGCCAGCAGTTTAGGGGGGTTAGGCAATCAGCCCCAGCATTTT,CASSLGGLGNQPQHF
TRBV18,16,NA,TRBJ1-6,NA,TGTGCCAGCTCACCACCGGGGGGTCAATATAATTCACCCCTCCACTTT,CASSPPGGQYNSPLHF
TRBV5-1,13,NA,TRBJ1-2,many,TGCGCCAGCAGCTTGGGTCCCCACTATGGCTACACCTTC,CASSLGPHYGYTF
TRBV6-1,15,NA,TRBJ2-7,few,TGTGCCAGCAGAACGGGGGACAAACCCTCCTACGAGCAGTACTTC,CASRTGDKPSYEQYF
TRBV6-2/TRBV6-3,12,NA,TRBJ1-2,many,TGTGCCACCCACAGGTTTGAAATTGGCTACACCTTC,CATHRFEIGYTF
TRBV6-5,16,TRBD2,TRBJ2-7,many,TGTGCCAGCAGTTACTCGACTAGCGGGGAGGCGTACGAGCAGTACTTC,CASSYSTSGEAYEQYF
TRBV28,16,TRBD2,TRBJ2-1,many,TGTGCCAGCAAGAACTGGGGGACTAGCGGGAGAAATGAGCAGTTCTTC,CASKNWGTSGRNEQFF
TRBV6-2/TRBV6-3,14,NA,TRBJ2-2,many,TGTGCCAGCAGTTACATCAGCGAGGTCGGGGAGCTGTTTTTT,CASSYISEVGELFF
TRBV7-6,15,NA,TRBJ2-3,many,TGTGCCAGCAGCCCACAAGTAGGTCCCACGGATACGCAGTATTTT,CASSPQVGPTDTQYF
TRBV6-1,15,NA,TRBJ2-6,few,TGTGCCAGCAGTTCCTTGGGCACTGGGGCCAACGTCCTGACTTTC,CASSSLGTGANVLTF
TRBV11-2,13,NA,TRBJ1-1,many,TGTGCCAGCAGCCTATCTGACAGGCCACCCGCTTTCTTT,CASSLSDRPPAFF
TRBV7-9,15,NA,TRBJ2-7,many,TGTGCCAGCAGCTTATTTTTGGGGCGCGACCACGAGCAGTACTTC,CASSLFLGRDHEQYF
TRBV24-1,14,NA,TRBJ1-5,many,TGTGCCACCAGCAAGGACGGGGGAAATCAGCCCCAGCATTTT,CATSKDGGNQPQHF
TRBV19,16,TRBD2,TRBJ2-7,once,TGTGCCAGTAGTATTATCTCCGGGAGGCCCTACAATGAGCAGTACTTC,CASSIISGRPYNEQYF
TRBV14,15,NA,TRBJ1-2,few,TGTGCCAGCAGCCAAGATCGGGGGGGGCCCTATGGCTACACCTTC,CASSQDRGGPYGYTF
TRBV19,14,NA,TRBJ1-1,many,TGTGCCAGTAAGACCGGGACACTAAACACTGAAGCTTTCTTT,CASKTGTLNTEAFF
TRBV12-3/TRBV12-4,14,TRBD2,TRBJ2-1,many,TGTGCCAGCATCGGCGGGAGTATGCTAAATGAGCAGTTCTTC,CASIGGSMLNEQFF